The TCR beta chain under discussion was sequenced for a study of OX40 agonist ivuxolimab in advanced cancers. The study's findings and limits: Blood T cells, both CD4+ and CD8+, expanded clonally by week 6 at 0.1 to 3.0 mg/kg.

The protocol was immunoSEQ multiplex PCR, while the TCRdb copy is restricted to in-frame clones and leaves out a portion. The data contain about 69,000 clones, nearly 90% of them singletons. Anyone with autoimmune disease history or systemic immunosuppression was excluded. V was trimmed by 5 bases and J by 3 bases, leaving 20 bases between them. The germline V gene has CDR1 SGHVS and CDR2 FQNEAQ. The CDR3 has 17 residues. As regards this clone: The antigen is unknown.

The chain combines TRBV7-8 with TRBJ1-5; D might be TRBD1 (6 bases). Here the sequenced sample was CD4+ or CD8+ T cells sorted from blood, taken in a trial of the OX40 agonist ivuxolimab. This sequence originates from an adult with an advanced solid tumor such as melanoma, head and neck, liver or kidney cancer. CDR3 sequence reads: CASSGDNFPSSNQPQHF. CDR3 coding DNA: TGTGCCAGCAGCGGGGACAATTTTCCCTCCTCCAATCAGCCCCAGCATTTT.